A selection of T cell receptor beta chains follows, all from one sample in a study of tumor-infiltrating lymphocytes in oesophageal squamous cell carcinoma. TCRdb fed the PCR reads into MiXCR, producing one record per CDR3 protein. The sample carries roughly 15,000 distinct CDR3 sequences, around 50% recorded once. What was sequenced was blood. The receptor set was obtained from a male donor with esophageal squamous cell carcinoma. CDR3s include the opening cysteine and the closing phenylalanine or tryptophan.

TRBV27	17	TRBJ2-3	CASSLYPTGFGTDTQYF
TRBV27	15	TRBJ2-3	CASSRGLAGADTQYF
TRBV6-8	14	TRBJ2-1	CASREDGTYNEQFF
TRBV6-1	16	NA	CASRDLAGLTYNEQFF
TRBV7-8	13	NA	CASSLGFDSPLHF
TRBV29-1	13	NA	CSVEVPSSYEQYF
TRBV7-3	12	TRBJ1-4	CASSSYGDTQFF
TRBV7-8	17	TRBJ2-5	CASSARTGRGSVETQYF
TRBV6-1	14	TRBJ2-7	CASSPLVSYNEQYF
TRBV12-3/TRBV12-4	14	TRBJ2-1	CASKSGGSKIEQFF
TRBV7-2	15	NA	CASSAGYLRSYEQYF
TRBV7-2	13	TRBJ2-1	CASSLVAIGELYF
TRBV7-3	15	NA	CASSPGGGDSYEQYF
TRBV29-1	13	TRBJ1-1	CSGDPGQGTEAFF
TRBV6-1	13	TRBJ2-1	CASRSQGDNEQFF
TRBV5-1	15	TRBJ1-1	CASSPDRARGTEAFF
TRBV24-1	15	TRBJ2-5	CATSDAGGAQETQYF
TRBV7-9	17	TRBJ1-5	CASSSTGQGLGNQPQHF
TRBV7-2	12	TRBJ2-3	CASSSAGARVDF
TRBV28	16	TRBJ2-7	CASSLPDSPASETQYF
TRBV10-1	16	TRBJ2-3	CASSDRSGSGSDTQYF
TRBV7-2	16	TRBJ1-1	CASSLASGRLNTEAFF
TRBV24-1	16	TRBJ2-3	CATSDPGLAGSYTQYF
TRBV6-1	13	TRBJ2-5	CASIVGSQETQYF
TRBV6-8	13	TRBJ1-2	CASSVPEAHGYTF
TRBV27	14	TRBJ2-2	CASSLRRSTGELFF
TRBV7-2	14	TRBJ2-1	CASAADLVVTEQFF
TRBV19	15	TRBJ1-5	CASSIWAGGNQPQHF
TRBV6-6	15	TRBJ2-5	CASRTGQGLGETQYF
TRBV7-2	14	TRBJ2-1	CASSRGNSGDEQFF
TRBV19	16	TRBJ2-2	CASSSLAGVGTGELFF
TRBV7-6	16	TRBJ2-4	CASSLQGLKAKNIQYF
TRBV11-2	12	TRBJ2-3	CASSSDTDTQYF
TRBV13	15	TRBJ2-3	CASSYPVGETDTQYF
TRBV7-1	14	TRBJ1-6	CASSHQDYNSPLHF
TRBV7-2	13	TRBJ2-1	CASSSPSVRGQFF
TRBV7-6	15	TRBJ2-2	CASSPGTGVAGELFF
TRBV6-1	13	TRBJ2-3	CATEKGGTDTQYF
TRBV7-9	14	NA	CASSLSGQGNEQFF
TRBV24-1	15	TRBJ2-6	CATSLTNSGANVLTF
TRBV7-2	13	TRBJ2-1	CASSPGTDNEQFF
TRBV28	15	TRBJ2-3	CASSPPGSLTDTQYF
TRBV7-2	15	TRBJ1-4	CASSTRQGHNEKLFF
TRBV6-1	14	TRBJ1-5	CASRSRPTVRTQHF
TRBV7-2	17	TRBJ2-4	CASSFRTSGGNTGELYF
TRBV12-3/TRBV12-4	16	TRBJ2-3	CASSPGTSGSADTQYF
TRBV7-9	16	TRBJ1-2	CASSASGTAKHYGYTF
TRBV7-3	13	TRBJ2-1	CASSIGTNNEQFF
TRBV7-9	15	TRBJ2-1	CASSLDRSVAAEQFF
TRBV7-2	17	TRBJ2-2	CASSLQAGGRHTGELFF
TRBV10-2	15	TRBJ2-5	CASSLLAGVGETQYF